This TCR beta chain was recorded in a study of blood T cell repertoires in COVID-19. Overall study: PBMCs, B-cell-depleted T cells, or T cells provided the cDNA or gDNA that made up the material.

Notes on this clone: Other DNA sequences from this sample encode an identical CDR3 as well.

Measured with immunoSEQ multiplex PCR; TCRdb has only the in-frame clones, and not every one. The top ten hold over 9.5% of the sample, which has roughly 440,000 clones, approximately 88% seen once. V was shortened by 3 bases and J by 9 bases, with 9 bases between the two germline ends. This CDR3 is built from 12 residues. Sequencing was performed on peripheral blood. The chain recombines TRBV12-3 or TRBV12-4 with TRBJ2-1; possibly TRBD2 for D (6 bases). This sequence originates from a woman in her forties or fifties with COVID-19, enrolled during active disease. The CDR3 is CASSFGGSEQFF. The CDR3 DNA reads TGTGCCAGCAGTTTCGGGGGATCTGAGCAGTTCTTC.